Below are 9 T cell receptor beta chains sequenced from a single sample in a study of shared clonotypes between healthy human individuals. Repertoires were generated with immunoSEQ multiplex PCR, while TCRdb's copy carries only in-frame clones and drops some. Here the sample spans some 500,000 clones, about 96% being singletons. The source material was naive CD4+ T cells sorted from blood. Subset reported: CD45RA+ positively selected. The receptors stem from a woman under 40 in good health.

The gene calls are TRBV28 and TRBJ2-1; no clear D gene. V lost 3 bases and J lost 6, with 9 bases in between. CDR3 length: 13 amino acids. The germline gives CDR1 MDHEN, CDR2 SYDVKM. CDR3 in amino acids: CASSLGLGNEQFF. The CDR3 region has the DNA TGTGCCAGCAGTTTGGGCCTGGGCAATGAGCAGTTCTTC.

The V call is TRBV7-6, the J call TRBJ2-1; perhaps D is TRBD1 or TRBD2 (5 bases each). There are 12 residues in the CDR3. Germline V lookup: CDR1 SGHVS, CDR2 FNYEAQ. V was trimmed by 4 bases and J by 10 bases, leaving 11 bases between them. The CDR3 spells CASSSTWGEQFF. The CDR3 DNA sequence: TGTGCCAGCAGCTCAACCTGGGGGGAGCAGTTCTTC.

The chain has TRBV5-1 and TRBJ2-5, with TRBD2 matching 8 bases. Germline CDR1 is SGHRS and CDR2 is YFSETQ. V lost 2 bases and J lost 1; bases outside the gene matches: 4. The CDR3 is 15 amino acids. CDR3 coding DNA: TGCGCCAGCAGCTTCGGCACTAGCGGCCAAGAGACCCAGTACTTC. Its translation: CASSFGTSGQETQYF.

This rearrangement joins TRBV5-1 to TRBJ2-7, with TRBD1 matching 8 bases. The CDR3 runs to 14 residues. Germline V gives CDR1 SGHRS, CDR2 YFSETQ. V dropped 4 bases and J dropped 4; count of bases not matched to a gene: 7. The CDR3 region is CASSIGQGQYEQYF. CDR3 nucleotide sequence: TGCGCCAGCAGCATCGGACAGGGTCAATACGAGCAGTACTTC.

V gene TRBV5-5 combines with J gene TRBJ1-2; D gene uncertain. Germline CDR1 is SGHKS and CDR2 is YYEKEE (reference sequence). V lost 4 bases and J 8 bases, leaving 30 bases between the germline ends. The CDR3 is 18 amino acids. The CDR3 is CASSRRGEHRTPAGGYTF. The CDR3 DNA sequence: TGTGCCAGCAGCCGCCGAGGTGAGCACCGCACCCCCGCGGGGGGCTACACCTTC.

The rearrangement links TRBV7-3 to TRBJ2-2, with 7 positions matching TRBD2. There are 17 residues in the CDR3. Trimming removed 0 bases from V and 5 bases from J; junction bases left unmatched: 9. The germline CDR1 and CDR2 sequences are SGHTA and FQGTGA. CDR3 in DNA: TGTGCCAGCAGCTTAACTGCCCTTGCGGGAGTGACCGGGGAGCTGTTTTTT. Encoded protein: CASSLTALAGVTGELFF.

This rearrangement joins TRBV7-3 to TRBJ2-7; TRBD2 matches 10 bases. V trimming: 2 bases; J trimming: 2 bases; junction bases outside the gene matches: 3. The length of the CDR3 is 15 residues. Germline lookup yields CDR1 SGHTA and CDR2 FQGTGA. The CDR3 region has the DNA TGTGCCAGCAGCTTAGGGCTAGCGGGGGCCTACGAGCAGTACTTC. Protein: CASSLGLAGAYEQYF. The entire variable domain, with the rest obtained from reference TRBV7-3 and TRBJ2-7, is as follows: GAGVSQTPSNKVTEKGKYVELRCDPISGHTALYWYRQSLGQGPEFLIYFQGTGAADDSGLPNDRFFAVRPEGSVSTLKIQRTERGDSAVYLCASSLGLAGAYEQYFGPGTRLTVT.

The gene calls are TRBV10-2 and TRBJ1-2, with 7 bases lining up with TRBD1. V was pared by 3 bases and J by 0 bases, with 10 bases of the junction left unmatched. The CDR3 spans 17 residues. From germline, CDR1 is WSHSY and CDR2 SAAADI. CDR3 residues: CASSDRWGQQSNYGYTF. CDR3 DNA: TGCGCCAGCAGTGACCGGTGGGGACAGCAATCTAACTATGGCTACACCTTC.

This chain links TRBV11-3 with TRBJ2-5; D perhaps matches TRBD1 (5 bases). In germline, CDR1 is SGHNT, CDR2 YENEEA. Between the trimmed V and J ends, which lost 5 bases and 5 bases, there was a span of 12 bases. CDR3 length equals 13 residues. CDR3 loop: CASSLGHFETQYF. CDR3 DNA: TGTGCCAGCAGCCTCGGACACTTTGAGACCCAGTACTTC. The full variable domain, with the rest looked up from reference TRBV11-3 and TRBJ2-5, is EAGVVQSPRYKIIEKKQPVAFWCNPISGHNTLYWYLQNLGQGPELLIRYENEEAVDDSQLPKDRFSAERLKGVDSTLKIQPAELGDSAVYLCASSLGHFETQYFGPGTRLLVL.